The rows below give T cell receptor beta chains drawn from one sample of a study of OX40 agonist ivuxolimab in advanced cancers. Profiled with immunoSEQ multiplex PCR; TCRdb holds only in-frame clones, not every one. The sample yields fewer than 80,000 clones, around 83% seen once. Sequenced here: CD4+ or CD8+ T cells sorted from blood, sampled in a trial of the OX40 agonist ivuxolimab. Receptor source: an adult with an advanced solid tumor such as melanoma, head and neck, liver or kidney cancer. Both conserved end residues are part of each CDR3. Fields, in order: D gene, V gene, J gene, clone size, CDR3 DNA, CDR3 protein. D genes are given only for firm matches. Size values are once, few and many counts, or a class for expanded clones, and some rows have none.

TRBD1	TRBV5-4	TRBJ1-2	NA	TGTGCCAGCAGCCTGAAACAGGGGGCGGGATATGGCTACACCTTC	CASSLKQGAGYGYTF
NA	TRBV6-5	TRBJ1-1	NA	TGTGCCAGCACCCGCTCCCCACTCTCTGAAGCTTTCTTT	CASTRSPLSEAFF
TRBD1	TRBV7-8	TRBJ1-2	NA	TGTGCCAGCAGTCTACAGGGGGCGAGCTATGGCTACACCTTC	CASSLQGASYGYTF
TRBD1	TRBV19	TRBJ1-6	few	TGTGCCAGTAGGAGGACAGGGGGACGGAGTAATTCACCCCTCCACTTT	CASRRTGGRSNSPLHF
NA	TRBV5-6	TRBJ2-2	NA	TGTGCCAGCAGCTTATTGGGACCCAACACCGGGGAGCTGTTTTTT	CASSLLGPNTGELFF
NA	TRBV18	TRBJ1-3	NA	TGTGCCAGCTCACCACCGGGACCGCTCTCTGGAAACACCATATATTTT	CASSPPGPLSGNTIYF
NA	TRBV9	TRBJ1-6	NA	TGTGCCAGCAGCGAGGCCCCATTCTTGGGTGCGGCTTCACCCCTCCACTTT	CASSEAPFLGAASPLHF
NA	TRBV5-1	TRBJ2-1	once	TGCGCCAGCAGCTTGACCCTTAATGAGCAGTTCTTC	CASSLTLNEQFF
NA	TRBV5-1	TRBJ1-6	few	TGCGCCAGCAGCTTGGGGCAGGGTTCACCCCTCCACTTT	CASSLGQGSPLHF
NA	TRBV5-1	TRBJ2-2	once	TGCGCCAGCAGCTTGGCCCCTCAGAACACCGGGGAGCTGTTTTTT	CASSLAPQNTGELFF
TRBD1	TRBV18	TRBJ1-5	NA	TGTGCCAGCTCACCCGACAGGGCCCAGCCCCAGCATTTT	CASSPDRAQPQHF
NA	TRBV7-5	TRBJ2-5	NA	TGTGTCAGAAGCCCCCCAGGTGGGGGGCAAGAGACCCAGTACTTC	CVRSPPGGGQETQYF
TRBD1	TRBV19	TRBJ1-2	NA	TGTGCCAGTAGTGGAGACAGGGGAAAGGGTGGCTACACCTTC	CASSGDRGKGGYTF
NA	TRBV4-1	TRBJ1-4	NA	TGCGCCAGCAGCCGAGCAGGGGCAAGCCTTAATGAAAAACTGTTTTTT	CASSRAGASLNEKLFF
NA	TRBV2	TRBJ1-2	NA	TGTGCCAGCAGTCAACAGGGTAACTATGGCTACACCTTC	CASSQQGNYGYTF
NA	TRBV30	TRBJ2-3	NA	TGTGCCTGGAGGTCATCCGGAAGAAGCACAGATACGCAGTATTTT	CAWRSSGRSTDTQYF
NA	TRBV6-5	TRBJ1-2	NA	TGTGCCAGCAGTTACTCGATCCCGACAACGAACCATGGCTACACCTTC	CASSYSIPTTNHGYTF
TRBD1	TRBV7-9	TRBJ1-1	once	TGTGCCAGCAGCCTAGACAGGGACACTGAAGCTTTCTTT	CASSLDRDTEAFF
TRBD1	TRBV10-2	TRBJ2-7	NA	TGCGCCAGCAGTGCACTGAGGACAGGGGTCTACGAGCAGTACTTC	CASSALRTGVYEQYF
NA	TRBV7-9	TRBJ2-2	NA	TGTGCCAGCAGCTTGGTCACTGCCGGGGAGCTGTTTTTT	CASSLVTAGELFF
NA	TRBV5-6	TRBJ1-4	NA	TGTGCCAGCAGCTTGCTGGGTAGGGGTTCTAATGAAAAACTGTTTTTT	CASSLLGRGSNEKLFF
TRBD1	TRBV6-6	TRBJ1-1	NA	TGTGCCAGCAGCAACAGGGGAGGGAAGGCTGAAGCTTTCTTT	CASSNRGGKAEAFF
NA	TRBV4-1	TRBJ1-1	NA	TGCGCCAGCAGCCAGGGCGGCGTGGGGGACACTGAAGCTTTCTTT	CASSQGGVGDTEAFF
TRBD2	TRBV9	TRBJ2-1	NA	TGTGCCAGCAGCCCCCAGCCTAGCGGATACAATGAGCAGTTCTTC	CASSPQPSGYNEQFF
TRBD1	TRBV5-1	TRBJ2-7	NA	TGCGCCAGCAGCTTGGGAGGACAGGGAAGCTCCTACGAGCAGTACTTC	CASSLGGQGSSYEQYF
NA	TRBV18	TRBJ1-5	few	TGTGCCAGCTCAGAGGCAGGGACCTTTTGGCCCCAGCATTTT	CASSEAGTFWPQHF
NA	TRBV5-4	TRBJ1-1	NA	TGTGCCAGCAGCTTGGCCACAGGGAACACTGAAGCTTTCTTT	CASSLATGNTEAFF
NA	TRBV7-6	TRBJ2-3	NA	TGTGCCAGCAGCCGCCGGACTTCAGGGGATACGCAGTATTTT	CASSRRTSGDTQYF
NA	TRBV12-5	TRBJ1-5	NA	TGTGCTAGTGCCTCTGGTCTTTATAGCAATCAGCCCCAGCATTTT	CASASGLYSNQPQHF
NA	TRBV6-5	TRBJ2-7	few	TGTGCCAGCAGTTACTCGAATCTGGGATCCTACGAGCAGTACTTC	CASSYSNLGSYEQYF
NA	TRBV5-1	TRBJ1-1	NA	TGCGCCAGCAGCTTAGGGGAACTGAACACTGAAGCTTTCTTT	CASSLGELNTEAFF